This is a list of T cell receptor beta chains from one sample in a study of shared clonotypes between healthy human individuals. Assay used: immunoSEQ multiplex PCR; TCRdb lists only in-frame clones, some missing. This table has some 580,000 clones, more than 95% appearing once. Source material: naive CD4+ T cells sorted from blood. These TCRs come from a woman aged 25 to 39 in good health. The CDR3 runs from the conserved cysteine through the conserved F or W. The D gene is left open where the match is weak. A clone size is listed for some rows: how often the clone was seen (once, few, many), or a class if it is expanded.

d_call,j_call,clone_size,v_call,cdr3_aa,cdr3_nt
NA,TRBJ2-5,NA,TRBV7-2,CASSLMFSQETQYF,TGTGCCAGCAGCTTAATGTTCAGCCAAGAGACCCAGTACTTC
NA,TRBJ2-7,NA,TRBV5-4,CASSYDRDVAYEQYF,TGTGCCAGCAGTTACGACCGGGACGTGGCCTACGAGCAGTACTTC
NA,TRBJ1-4,NA,TRBV29-1,CSVCFGPSEKLFF,TGCAGCGTGTGTTTCGGACCCAGTGAAAAACTGTTTTTT
NA,TRBJ1-2,NA,TRBV20-1,CSAPENGGYTF,TGCAGTGCCCCGGAGAACGGCGGCTACACCTTC
TRBD1,TRBJ2-7,NA,TRBV2,CASSTGGYEQYF,TGTGCCAGCAGCACAGGGGGTTACGAGCAGTACTTC
TRBD1,TRBJ1-4,NA,TRBV11-2,CASSIGQGAEKLFF,TGTGCCAGCAGCATTGGACAGGGGGCCGAAAAACTGTTTTTT
TRBD2,TRBJ2-3,NA,TRBV7-8,CASSSTAGVGTDTQYF,TGTGCCAGCAGTTCTACAGCGGGAGTTGGCACAGATACGCAGTATTTT
NA,TRBJ2-2,NA,TRBV2,CASSAVGRRRNTGELFF,TGTGCCAGCAGCGCCGTCGGCAGGCGGCGGAACACCGGGGAGCTGTTTTTT
NA,TRBJ2-3,NA,TRBV28,CASSLWGVRTESTDTQYF,TGTGCCAGCAGTTTGTGGGGTGTACGGACAGAGAGCACAGATACGCAGTATTTT
NA,TRBJ2-7,NA,TRBV6-1,CASSEWGTSYEQYF,TGTGCCAGCAGTGAATGGGGGACTTCCTACGAGCAGTACTTC
TRBD1,TRBJ2-2,NA,TRBV2,CASNQGQGTNTGELFF,TGTGCCAGCAATCAAGGACAGGGGACGAACACCGGGGAGCTGTTTTTT
TRBD1,TRBJ1-5,NA,TRBV2,CASSGQGGRQPQHF,TGTGCCAGCAGCGGACAGGGAGGAAGGCAGCCCCAGCATTTT
NA,TRBJ2-2,once,TRBV19,CASSFGRSGGELFF,TGTGCCAGTAGCTTCGGGAGAAGTGGTGGGGAGCTGTTTTTT
NA,TRBJ2-1,NA,TRBV27,CASSDAGPAQYNEQFF,TGTGCCAGCAGTGACGCCGGGCCAGCACAATACAATGAGCAGTTCTTC
NA,TRBJ2-1,once,TRBV28,CASSGLGTGEQFF,TGTGCCAGCAGTGGTCTAGGTACAGGGGAGCAGTTCTTC
NA,TRBJ2-6,NA,TRBV28,CASSRSGVIGANVLTF,TGTGCCAGCAGTCGATCAGGGGTGATAGGGGCCAACGTCCTGACTTTC
NA,TRBJ1-5,NA,TRBV7-9,CASSPGGSNQPQHF,TGTGCCAGCAGCCCCGGAGGCAGCAATCAGCCCCAGCATTTT
NA,TRBJ2-1,NA,TRBV18,CASSAGQNNEQFF,TGTGCCAGCTCAGCAGGCCAAAACAATGAGCAGTTCTTC
NA,TRBJ2-5,NA,TRBV5-4,CASSEGSRDQETQYF,TGTGCCAGCAGCGAGGGGTCACGGGACCAAGAGACCCAGTACTTC
NA,TRBJ2-7,NA,TRBV19,CASSQGWSSYEQYF,TGTGCCAGCAGCCAGGGGTGGAGTTCCTACGAGCAGTACTTC
NA,TRBJ1-2,once,TRBV9,CASSPRGRDYGYTF,TGTGCCAGCAGCCCAAGGGGGAGGGACTATGGCTACACCTTC
NA,TRBJ1-2,NA,TRBV5-6,CASSLAKNGYGYTF,TGTGCCAGCAGCTTGGCCAAAAATGGGTATGGCTACACCTTC
NA,TRBJ2-3,NA,TRBV19,CASSMGQGSDTQYF,TGTGCCAGTAGTATGGGGCAGGGGTCGGATACGCAGTATTTT
TRBD1,TRBJ1-2,once,TRBV5-1,CASSYDRGGYTF,TGCGCCAGCAGCTACGACAGGGGAGGCTACACCTTC
NA,TRBJ1-1,NA,TRBV7-9,CASSFWAAGLNTEAFF,TGTGCCAGCAGCTTTTGGGCGGCAGGGTTGAACACTGAAGCTTTCTTT
NA,TRBJ1-4,NA,TRBV4-1,CASSMTGTLEGLFF,TGCGCCAGCAGCATGACGGGGACACTAGAGGGACTGTTTTTT
NA,TRBJ1-2,NA,TRBV30,CAWGETANYGYTF,TGTGCCTGGGGAGAGACAGCTAACTATGGCTACACCTTC